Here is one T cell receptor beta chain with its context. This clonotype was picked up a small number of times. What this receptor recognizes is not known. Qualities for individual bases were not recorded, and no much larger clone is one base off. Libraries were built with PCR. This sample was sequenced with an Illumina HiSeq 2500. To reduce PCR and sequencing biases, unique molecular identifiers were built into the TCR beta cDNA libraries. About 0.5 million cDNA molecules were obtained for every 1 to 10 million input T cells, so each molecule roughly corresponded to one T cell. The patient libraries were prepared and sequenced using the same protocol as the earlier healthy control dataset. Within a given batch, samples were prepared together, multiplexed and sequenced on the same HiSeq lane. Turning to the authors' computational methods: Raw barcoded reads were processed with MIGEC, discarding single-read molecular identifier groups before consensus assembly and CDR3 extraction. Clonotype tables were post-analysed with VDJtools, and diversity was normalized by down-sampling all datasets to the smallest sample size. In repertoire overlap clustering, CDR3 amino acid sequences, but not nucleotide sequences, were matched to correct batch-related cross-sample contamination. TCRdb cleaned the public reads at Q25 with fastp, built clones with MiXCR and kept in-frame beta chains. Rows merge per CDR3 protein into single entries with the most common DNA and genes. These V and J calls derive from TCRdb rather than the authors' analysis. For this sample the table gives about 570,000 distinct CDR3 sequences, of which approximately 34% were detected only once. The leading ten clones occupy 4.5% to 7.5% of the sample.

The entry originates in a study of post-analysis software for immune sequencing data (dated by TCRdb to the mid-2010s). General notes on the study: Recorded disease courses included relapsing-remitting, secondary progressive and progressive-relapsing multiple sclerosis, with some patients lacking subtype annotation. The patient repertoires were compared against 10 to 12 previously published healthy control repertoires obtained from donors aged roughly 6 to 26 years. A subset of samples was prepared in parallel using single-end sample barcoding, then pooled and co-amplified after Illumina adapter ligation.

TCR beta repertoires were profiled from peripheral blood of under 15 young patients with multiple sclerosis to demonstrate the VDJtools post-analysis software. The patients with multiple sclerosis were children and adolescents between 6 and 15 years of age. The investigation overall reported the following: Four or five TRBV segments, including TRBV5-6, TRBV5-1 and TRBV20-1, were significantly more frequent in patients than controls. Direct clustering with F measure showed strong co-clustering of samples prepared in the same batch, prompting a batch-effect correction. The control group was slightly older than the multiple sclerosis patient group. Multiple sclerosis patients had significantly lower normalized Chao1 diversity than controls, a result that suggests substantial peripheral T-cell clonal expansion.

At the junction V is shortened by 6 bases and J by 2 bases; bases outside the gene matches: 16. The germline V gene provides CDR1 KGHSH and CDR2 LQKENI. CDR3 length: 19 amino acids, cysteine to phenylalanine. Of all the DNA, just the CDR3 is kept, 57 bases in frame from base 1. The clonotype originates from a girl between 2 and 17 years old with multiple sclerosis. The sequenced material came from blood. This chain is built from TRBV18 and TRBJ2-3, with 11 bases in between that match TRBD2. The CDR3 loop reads CASSQQGLAGGLTTDTQYF. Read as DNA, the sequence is TGTGCCAGCTCCCAACAAGGGCTAGCGGGGGGCCTCACCACAGATACGCAGTATTTT.